This T cell receptor beta chain emerged from a study of beta chain features in type 1 diabetes. Findings of the study overall: People with Type 1 diabetes carried modestly yet significantly shorter TCRB CDR3s in all four CD4+ subsets. Sampled from patients, naive, central memory and Treg TCRB repertoires appeared more similar than those sampled from healthy donors.

V lost 10 bases and J 0 bases, leaving 11 bases between the germline ends. The CDR3 contains 13 residues. CDR1 and CDR2 from the germline V gene are SGHRS and YFSETQ. Reverse transcription of all isolated RNA meant that expressed TCRB transcripts were sequenced. Method: immunoSEQ multiplex PCR; TCRdb's copy keeps in-frame clones and lacks some. The table shows approximately 26,000 clones, with less than 65% occurring only once. This clone was picked up one time. Its target is unknown. V and J are TRBV5-1 and TRBJ2-1, with TRBD1 as a possible D gene (6 bases). This TCR came from a woman under 40 with type 1 diabetes. What was sequenced was Tregs from blood. The CDR3 DNA sequence: TGCGCCTCCACAGGGAACTCCTACAATGAGCAGTTCTTC. This sequence encodes CASTGNSYNEQFF.